The clone carrying this T cell receptor beta chain was observed once. This sample is drawn from a study of blood T cell repertoires in COVID-19. The data were produced by immunoSEQ multiplex PCR, yet TCRdb's version contains in-frame clones alone and is incomplete. The sample lists 200,000 to 250,000 clones, almost 90% occurring once. Germline V CDR1 and CDR2: LNHDA, SQIVND (reference sequence). The CDR3 consists of 14 residues. J lost 6 bases, V lost 10 bases, and 10 bases had no gene match. The clonotype originates from a woman aged 60-75 years with acute or convalescent COVID-19. This chain connects TRBV19 to TRBJ1-5, with TRBD1 identical over 9 bases. Sequencing was carried out using peripheral blood. CDR3 residues: CATRTGAVGQPQHF. The CDR3 nucleotides are TGTGCCACCAGGACAGGGGCGGTGGGTCAGCCCCAGCATTTT.